The sequence of this T cell receptor (beta chain) was determined in a study of blood T cell repertoires in COVID-19. In the study overall: Samples of COVID-19 (acute and convalescent) were obtained from the United States, Italy and Spain. The analysed material was cDNA or gDNA that came from T cells, B-cell-depleted T cells, or PBMCs.

In the original processing: Estimation of nucleated cell counts was performed using reference gene primer amplification. Libraries were prepared by immunoSEQ multiplex PCR; TCRdb keeps only in-frame clonotypes and omits some of them. Clone size and the V and J calls come from that table; the DNA yielded D and trimming. The table includes under 250,000 clones, roughly 88% detected once. The V end was cut by 2 bases, the J end by 0 bases, with 8 bases between. The CDR3 has 14 amino acids. Germline V CDR1 and CDR2: SGHNT, YENEEA. Seattle researchers signed up patients amid active infection and tracked them longitudinally.

This clonotype originated in a man aged 50-59 years with COVID-19, enrolled during active disease. This chain joins TRBV11-3 and TRBJ2-7, with unresolved D. The sequenced material came from peripheral blood. This chain's CDR3 is CASSLNSHSYEQYF. CDR3 nucleotide sequence: TGTGCCAGCAGCTTAAACAGTCACTCCTACGAGCAGTACTTC.